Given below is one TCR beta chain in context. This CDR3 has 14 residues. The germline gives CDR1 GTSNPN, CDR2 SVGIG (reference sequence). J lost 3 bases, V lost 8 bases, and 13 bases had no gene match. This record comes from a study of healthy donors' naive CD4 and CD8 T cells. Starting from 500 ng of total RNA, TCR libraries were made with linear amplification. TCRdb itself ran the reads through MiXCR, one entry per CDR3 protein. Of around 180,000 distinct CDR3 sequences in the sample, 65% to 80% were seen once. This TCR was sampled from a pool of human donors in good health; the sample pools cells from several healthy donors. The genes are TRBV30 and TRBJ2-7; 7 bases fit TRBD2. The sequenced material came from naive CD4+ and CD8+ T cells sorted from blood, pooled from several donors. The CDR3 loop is CALRERGPNYEQYF. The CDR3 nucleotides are TGTGCCCTTCGGGAGCGGGGCCCGAACTACGAGCAGTACTTC.